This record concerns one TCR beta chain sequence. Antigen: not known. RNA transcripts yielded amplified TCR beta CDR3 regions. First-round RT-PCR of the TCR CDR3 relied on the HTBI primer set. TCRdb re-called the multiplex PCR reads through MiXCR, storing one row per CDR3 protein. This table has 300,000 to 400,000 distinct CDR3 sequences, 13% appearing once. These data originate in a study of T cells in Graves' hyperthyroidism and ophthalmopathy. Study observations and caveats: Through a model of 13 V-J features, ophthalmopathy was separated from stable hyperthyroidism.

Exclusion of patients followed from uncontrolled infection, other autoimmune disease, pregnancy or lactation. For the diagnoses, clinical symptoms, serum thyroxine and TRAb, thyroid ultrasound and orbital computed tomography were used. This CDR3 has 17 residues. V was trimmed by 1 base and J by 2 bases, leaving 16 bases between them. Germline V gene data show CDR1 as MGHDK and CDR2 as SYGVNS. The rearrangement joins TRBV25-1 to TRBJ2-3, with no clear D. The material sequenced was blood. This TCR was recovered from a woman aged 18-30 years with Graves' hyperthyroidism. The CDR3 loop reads CASSEWVLRRNTDTQYF. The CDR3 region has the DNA TGTGCCAGCAGTGAATGGGTTCTACGACGAAACACAGATACGCAGTATTTT.